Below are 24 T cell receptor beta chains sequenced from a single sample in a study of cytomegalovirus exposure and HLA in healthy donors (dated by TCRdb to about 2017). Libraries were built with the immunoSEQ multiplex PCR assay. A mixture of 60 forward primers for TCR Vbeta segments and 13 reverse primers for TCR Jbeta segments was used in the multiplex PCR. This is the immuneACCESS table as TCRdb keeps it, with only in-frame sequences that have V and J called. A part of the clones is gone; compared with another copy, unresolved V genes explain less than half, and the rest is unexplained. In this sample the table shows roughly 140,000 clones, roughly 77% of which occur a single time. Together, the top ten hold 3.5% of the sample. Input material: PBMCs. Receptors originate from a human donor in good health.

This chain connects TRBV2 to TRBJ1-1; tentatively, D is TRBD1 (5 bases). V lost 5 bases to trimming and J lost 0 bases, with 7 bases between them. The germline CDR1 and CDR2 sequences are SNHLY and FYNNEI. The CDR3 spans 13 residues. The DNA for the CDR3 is TGTGCCAGCAGTCCAGGGATGAACACTGAAGCTTTCTTT. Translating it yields CASSPGMNTEAFF.

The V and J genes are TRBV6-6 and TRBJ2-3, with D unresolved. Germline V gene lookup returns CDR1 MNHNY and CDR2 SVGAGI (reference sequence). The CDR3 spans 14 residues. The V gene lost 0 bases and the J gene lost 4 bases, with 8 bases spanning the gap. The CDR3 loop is CASSYSETADTQYF. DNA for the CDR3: TGTGCCAGCAGTTACTCGGAGACTGCAGATACGCAGTATTTT.

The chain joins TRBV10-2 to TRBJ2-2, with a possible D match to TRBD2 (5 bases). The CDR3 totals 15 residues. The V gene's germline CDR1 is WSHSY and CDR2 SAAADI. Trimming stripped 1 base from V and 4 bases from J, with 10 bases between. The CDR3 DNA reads TGCGCCAGCAGTGAGTTCACGCGGGTCACCGGGGAGCTGTTTTTT. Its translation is CASSEFTRVTGELFF.

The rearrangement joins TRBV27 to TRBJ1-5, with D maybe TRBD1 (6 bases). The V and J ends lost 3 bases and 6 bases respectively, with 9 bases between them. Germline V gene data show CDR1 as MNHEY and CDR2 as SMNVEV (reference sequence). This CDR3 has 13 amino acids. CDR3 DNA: TGTGCCAGCAGTTTGGGACAAGGTCAGCCCCAGCATTTT. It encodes CASSLGQGQPQHF.

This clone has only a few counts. The CDR3 region is CASSGFGASGGNNEQFF. The CDR3 nucleotides are TGTGCCAGCTCCGGGTTTGGCGCGAGCGGGGGAAACAATGAGCAGTTCTTC. The chain combines TRBV18 with TRBJ2-1; the match to TRBD2 covers 8 bases. Germline V lookup: CDR1 KGHSH, CDR2 LQKENI. The CDR3 contains 17 residues. V lost 6 bases to trimming and J lost 5 bases; unmatched junction nucleotides: 15.

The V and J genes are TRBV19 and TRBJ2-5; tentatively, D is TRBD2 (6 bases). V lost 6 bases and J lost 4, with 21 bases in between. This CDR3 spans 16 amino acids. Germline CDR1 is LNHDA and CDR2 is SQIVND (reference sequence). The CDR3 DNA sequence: TGTGCCAGTAGCCGTATAGCGGACCCGGGACGAGAGACCCAGTACTTC. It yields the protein CASSRIADPGRETQYF.

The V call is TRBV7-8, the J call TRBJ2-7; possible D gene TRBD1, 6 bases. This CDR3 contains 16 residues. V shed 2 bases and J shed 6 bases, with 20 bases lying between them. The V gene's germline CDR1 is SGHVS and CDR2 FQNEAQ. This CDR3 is CASSLRTAAESIEQYF. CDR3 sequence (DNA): TGTGCCAGCAGCTTAAGGACAGCGGCAGAATCAATCGAGCAGTACTTC.

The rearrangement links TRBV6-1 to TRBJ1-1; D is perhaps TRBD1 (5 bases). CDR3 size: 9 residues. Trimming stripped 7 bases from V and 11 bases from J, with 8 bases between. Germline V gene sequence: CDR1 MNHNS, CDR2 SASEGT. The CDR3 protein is CASTGLAFF. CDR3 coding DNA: TGTGCCAGCACAGGGCTGGCTTTCTTT.

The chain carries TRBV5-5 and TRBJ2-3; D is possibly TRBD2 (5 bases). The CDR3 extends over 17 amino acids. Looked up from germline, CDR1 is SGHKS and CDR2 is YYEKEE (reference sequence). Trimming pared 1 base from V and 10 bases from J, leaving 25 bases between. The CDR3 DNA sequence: TGTGCCAGCAGCTTGTGGGGAGCCGACATCCCAGCAGGTGCGCAGTATTTT. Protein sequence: CASSLWGADIPAGAQYF.

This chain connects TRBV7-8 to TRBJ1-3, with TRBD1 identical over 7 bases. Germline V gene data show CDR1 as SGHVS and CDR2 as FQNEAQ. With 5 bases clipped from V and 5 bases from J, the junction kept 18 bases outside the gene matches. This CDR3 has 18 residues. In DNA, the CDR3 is TGTGCCAGCAGCCTGGTGGGGCAGGGGGTAATTCGGAGAAACACCATATATTTT. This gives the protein CASSLVGQGVIRRNTIYF.

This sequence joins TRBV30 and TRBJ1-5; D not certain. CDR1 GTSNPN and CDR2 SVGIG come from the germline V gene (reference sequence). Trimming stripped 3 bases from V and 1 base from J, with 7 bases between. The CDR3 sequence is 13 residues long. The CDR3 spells CAWSAGSNQPQHF. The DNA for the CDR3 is TGTGCCTGGAGCGCGGGGAGCAATCAGCCCCAGCATTTT.

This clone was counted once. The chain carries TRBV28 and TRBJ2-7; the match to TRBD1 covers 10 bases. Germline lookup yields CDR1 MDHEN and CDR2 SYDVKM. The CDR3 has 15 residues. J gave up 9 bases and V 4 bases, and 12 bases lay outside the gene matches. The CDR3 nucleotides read TGTGCCAGCAGTTCCTCCCTCGGGACAGGGGTAGTGCAGTACTTC. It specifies CASSSSLGTGVVQYF.

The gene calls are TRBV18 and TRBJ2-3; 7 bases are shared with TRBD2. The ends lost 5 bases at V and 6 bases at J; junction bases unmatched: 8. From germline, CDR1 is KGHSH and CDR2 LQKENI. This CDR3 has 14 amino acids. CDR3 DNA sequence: TGTGCCAGCTCATTAGGGACTATCACCGATACGCAGTATTTT. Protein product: CASSLGTITDTQYF.

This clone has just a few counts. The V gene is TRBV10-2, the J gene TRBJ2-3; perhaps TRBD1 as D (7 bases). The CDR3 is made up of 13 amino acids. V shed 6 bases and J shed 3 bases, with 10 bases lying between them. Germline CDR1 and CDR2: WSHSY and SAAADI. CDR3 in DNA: TGCGCCAGCAGGACAGGGAGGACAGATACGCAGTATTTT. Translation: CASRTGRTDTQYF.

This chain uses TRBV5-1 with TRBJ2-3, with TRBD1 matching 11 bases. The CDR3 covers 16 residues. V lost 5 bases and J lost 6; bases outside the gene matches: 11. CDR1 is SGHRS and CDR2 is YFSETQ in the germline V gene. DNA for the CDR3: TGCGCCAGCAGTCAGACCGGGACAGGGGGATCCGATACGCAGTATTTT. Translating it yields CASSQTGTGGSDTQYF.

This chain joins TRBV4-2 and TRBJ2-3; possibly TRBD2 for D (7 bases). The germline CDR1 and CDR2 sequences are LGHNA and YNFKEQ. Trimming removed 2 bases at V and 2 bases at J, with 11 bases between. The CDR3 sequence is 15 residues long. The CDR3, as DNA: TGTGCCAGCAGCCAAACGGGGGGCAACACAGATACGCAGTATTTT. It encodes CASSQTGGNTDTQYF.

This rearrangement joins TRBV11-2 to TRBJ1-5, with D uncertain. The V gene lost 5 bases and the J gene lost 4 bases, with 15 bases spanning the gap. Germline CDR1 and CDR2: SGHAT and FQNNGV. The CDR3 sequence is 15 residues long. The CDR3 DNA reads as TGTGCCAGCAGCGCCGTGTCCCTACTAAATCAGCCCCAGCATTTT. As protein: CASSAVSLLNQPQHF.

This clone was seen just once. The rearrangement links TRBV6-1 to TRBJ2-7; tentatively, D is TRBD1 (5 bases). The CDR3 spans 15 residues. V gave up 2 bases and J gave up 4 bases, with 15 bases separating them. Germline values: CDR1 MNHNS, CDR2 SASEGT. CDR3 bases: TGTGCCAGCAGTGAACAAGGGGCCCCCTATTACGAGCAGTACTTC. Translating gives CASSEQGAPYYEQYF.

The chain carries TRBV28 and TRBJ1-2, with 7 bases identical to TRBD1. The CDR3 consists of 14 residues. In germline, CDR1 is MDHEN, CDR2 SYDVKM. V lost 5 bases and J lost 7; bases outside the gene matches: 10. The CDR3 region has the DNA TGTGCCAGCAGTCCAGGGGGGCTGGGATTTGGCTACACCTTC. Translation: CASSPGGLGFGYTF.

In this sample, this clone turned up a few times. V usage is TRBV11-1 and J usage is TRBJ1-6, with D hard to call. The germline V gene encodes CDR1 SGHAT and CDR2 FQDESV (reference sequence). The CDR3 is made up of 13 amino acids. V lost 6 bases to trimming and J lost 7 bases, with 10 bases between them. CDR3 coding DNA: TGTGCCAGCAGATACAACGTGAATTCACCCCTCCACTTT. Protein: CASRYNVNSPLHF.

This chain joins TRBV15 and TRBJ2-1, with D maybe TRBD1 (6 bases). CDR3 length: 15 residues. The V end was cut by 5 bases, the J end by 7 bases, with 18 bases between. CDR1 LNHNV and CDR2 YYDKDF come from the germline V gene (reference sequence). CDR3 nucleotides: TGTGCCACCAGCCCTGATGGGGGCAGGGGAAATGAGCAGTTCTTC. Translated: CATSPDGGRGNEQFF. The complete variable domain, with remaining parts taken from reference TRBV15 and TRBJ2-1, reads DAMVIQNPRYQVTQFGKPVTLSCSQTLNHNVMYWYQQKSSQAPKLLFHYYDKDFNNEADTPDNFQSRRPNTSFCFLDIRSPGLGDTAMYLCATSPDGGRGNEQFFGPGTRLTVL.

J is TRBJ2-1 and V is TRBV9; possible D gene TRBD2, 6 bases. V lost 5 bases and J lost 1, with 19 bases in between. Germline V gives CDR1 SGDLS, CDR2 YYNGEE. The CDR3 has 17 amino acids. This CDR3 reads CASRFLERATSYNEQFF. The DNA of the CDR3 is TGTGCCAGCAGATTTCTAGAGCGGGCCACTTCCTACAATGAGCAGTTCTTC.

The CDR3 nucleotides are TGTGCCGGGCGCAGAAGGAACACTGAAGCTTTCTTT. It is translated as CAGRRRNTEAFF. The chain couples TRBV2 to TRBJ1-1; no reliable D call. The CDR3 totals 12 residues. Germline CDR1 is SNHLY and CDR2 is FYNNEI. V was trimmed by 11 bases and J by 1 base, leaving 11 bases between them.

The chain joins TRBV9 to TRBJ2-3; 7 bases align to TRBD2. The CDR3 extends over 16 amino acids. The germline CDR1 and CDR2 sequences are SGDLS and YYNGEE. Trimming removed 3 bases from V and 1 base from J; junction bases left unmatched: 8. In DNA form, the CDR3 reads TGTGCCAGCAGCGGTTTAGCGGGCGGAGGCACAGATACGCAGTATTTT. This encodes CASSGLAGGGTDTQYF. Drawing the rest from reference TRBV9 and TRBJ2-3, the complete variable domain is DSGVTQTPKHLITATGQRVTLRCSPRSGDLSVYWYQQSLDQGLQFLIQYYNGEERAKGNILERFSAQQFPDLHSELNLSSLELGDSALYFCASSGLAGGGTDTQYFGPGTRLTVL.